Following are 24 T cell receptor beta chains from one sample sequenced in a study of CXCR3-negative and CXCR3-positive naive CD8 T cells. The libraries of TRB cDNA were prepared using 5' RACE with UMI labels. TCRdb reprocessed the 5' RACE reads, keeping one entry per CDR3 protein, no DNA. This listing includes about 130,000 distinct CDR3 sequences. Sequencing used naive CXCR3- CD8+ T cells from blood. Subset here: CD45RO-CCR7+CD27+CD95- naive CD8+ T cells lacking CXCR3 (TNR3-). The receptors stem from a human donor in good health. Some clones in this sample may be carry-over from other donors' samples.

This CDR3 reads CASSQDFRLPNTEAFF. The chain combines TRBV14 with TRBJ1-1. CDR3 length: 16 residues. The V gene's germline CDR1 is SGHDN and CDR2 FVKESK.

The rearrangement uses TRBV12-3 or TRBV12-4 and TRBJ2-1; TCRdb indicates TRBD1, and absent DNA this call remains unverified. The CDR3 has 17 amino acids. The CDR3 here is CASSLADDRGGNNEQFF.

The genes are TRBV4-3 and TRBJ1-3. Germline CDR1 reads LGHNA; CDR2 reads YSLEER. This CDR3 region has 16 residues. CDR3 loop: CASSQDSGGHGNTIYF.

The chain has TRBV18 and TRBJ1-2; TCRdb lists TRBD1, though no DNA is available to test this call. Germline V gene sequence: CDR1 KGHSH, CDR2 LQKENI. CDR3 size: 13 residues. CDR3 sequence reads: CASLMTGVYGYTF. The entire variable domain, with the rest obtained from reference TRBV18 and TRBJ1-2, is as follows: NAGVMQNPRHLVRRRGQEARLRCSPMKGHSHVYWYRQLPEEGLKFMVYLQKENIIDESGMPKERFSAEFPKEGPSILRIQQVVRGDSAAYFCASLMTGVYGYTFGSGTRLTVV.

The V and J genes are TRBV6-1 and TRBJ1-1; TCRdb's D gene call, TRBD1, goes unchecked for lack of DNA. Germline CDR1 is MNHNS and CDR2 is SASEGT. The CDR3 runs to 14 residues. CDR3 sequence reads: CASSETGQNTEAFF.

This chain's CDR3 is CATSADVETQYF. The rearrangement links TRBV3-1 to TRBJ2-5; lacking DNA, the TRBD2 call made by TCRdb goes unchecked. CDR3 length equals 12 residues. CDR1 LGHDT and CDR2 YNNKEL come from the germline V gene (reference sequence).

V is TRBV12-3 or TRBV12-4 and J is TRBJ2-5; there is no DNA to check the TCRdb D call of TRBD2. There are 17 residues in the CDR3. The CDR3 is CASRGLAPNGGEETQYF.

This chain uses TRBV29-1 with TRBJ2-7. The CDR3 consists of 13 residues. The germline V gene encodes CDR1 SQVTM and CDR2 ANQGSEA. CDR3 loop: CSVEGGIRAEQYF.

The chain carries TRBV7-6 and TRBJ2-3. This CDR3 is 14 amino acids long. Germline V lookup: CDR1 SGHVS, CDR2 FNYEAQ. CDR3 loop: CASSLAGPTDTQYF.

The CDR3 spells CSARGTRTYNEQFF. This chain uses TRBV20-1 with TRBJ2-1; TCRdb's D gene call, TRBD2, goes unchecked for lack of DNA. CDR1 is DFQATT, CDR2 SNEGSKA, per germline (reference sequence). The CDR3 runs 14 residues.

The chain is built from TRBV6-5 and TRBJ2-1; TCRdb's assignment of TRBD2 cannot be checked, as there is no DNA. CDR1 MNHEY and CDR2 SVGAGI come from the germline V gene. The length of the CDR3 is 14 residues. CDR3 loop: CASSYSPSGNEQFF.

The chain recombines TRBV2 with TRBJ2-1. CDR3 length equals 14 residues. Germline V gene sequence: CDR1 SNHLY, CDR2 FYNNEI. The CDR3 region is CASSESAHMNEQFF.

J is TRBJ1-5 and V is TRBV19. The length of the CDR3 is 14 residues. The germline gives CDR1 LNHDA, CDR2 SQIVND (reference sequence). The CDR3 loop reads CASSIAADNQPQHF.

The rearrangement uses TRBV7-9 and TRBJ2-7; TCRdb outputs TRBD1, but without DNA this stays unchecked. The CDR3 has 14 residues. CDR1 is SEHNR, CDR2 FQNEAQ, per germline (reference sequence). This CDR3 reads CASSLAPGSYEQYF.

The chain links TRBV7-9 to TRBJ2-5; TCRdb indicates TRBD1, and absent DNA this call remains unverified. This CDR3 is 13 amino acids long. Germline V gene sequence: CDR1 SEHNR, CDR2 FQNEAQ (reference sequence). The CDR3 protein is CASGGGSGETQYF.

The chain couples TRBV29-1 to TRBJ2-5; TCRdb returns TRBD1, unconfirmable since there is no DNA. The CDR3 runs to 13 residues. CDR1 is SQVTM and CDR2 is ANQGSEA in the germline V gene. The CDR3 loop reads CSVEDGGQETQYF. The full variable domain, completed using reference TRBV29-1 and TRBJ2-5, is SAVISQKPSRDICQRGTSLTIQCQVDSQVTMMFWYRQQPGQSLTLIATANQGSEATYESGFVIDKFPISRPNLTFSTLTVSNMSPEDSSIYLCSVEDGGQETQYFGPGTRLLVL.

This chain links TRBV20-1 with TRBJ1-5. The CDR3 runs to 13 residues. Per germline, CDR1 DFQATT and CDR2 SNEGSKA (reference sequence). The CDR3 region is CSARDTGYQPQHF.

CDR3 amino acids: CASSFFWDRSRYEQYF. V usage is TRBV5-5 and J usage is TRBJ2-7; TCRdb selects TRBD1, and the lack of DNA leaves this call unchecked. The germline V gene encodes CDR1 SGHKS and CDR2 YYEKEE (reference sequence). The CDR3 contains 16 residues.

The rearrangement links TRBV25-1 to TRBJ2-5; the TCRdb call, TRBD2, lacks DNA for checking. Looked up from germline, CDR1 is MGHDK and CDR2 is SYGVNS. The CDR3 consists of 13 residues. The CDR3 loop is CASSEWTKETQYF.

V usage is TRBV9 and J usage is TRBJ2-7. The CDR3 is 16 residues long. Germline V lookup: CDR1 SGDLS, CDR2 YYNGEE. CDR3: CASSVGWTGPSYEQYF.

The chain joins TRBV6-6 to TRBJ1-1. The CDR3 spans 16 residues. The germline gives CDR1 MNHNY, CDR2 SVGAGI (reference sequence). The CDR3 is CASSYPVHVGGDVAFF.

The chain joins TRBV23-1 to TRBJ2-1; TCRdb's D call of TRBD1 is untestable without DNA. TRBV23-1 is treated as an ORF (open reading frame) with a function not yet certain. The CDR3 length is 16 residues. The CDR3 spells CASSQSVGVERNEQFF.

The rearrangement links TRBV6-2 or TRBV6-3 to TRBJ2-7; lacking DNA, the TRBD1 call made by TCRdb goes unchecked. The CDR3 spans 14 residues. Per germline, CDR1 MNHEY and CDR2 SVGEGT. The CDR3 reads CASRTTGALYEQYF.

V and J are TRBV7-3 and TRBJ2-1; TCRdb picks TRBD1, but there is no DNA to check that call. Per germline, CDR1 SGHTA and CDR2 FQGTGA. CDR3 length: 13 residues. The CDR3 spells CASSHDRWDEQFF.